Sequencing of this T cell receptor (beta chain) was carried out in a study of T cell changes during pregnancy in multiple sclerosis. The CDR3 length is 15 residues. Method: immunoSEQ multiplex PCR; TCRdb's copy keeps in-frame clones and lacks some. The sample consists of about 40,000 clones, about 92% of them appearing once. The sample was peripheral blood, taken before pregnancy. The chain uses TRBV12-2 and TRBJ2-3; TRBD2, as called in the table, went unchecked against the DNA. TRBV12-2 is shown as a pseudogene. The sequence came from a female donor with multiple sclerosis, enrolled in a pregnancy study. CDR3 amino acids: CASRCTQRSTDTQYF. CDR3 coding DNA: TGTGCAAGTCGCTGCACTCAGCGGTCCACAGATACGCAGTATTTT.